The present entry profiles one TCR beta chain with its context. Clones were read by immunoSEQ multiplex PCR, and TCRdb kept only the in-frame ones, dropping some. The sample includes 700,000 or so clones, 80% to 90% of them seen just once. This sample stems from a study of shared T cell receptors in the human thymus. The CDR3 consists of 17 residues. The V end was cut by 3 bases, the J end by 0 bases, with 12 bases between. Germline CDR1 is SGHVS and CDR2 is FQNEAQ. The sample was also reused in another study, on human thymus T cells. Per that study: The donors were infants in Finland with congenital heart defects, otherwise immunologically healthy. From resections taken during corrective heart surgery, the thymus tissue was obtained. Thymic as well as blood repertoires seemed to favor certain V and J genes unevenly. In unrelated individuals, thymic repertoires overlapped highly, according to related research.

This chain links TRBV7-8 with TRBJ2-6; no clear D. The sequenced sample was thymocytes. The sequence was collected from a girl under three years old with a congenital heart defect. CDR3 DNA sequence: TGTGCCAGCAGCTTGCGTGTACTGATCTCTGGGGCCAACGTCCTGACTTTC. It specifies CASSLRVLISGANVLTF.